This T cell receptor (beta chain) appears in the sequencing data of a study of T cell repertoires in cytomegalovirus infection. Study-level background: TCR beta signatures that were public indicated CMV infection and matching HLA type.

General observations from the study: The response measured ex vivo was dominated by TCR beta clonotypes (HLA-C-restricted and CMV-specific).

This clonotype occurred many times. Its antigen is not known. Germline V gives CDR1 SGHTA, CDR2 FQGTGA. This CDR3 region has 14 residues. Trimming took off 2 bases at V and 5 bases at J, with 9 bases between the two ends. TCRdb re-analysed the reads in MiXCR, keeping a single row per CDR3 protein. The sample contains some 600,000 distinct CDR3 sequences, 20% to 25% of which appear only once. V gene TRBV7-3 combines with J gene TRBJ2-2, with D unclear. The source material was CD8+ T cells from PBMCs. This clonotype was sampled from a human donor in good health (CMV status not recorded). Some clones in this sample may be carry-over from other donors' samples. Here the CDR3 DNA reads TGTGCCAGCAGCTTAGGGCCGACTACCGGGGAGCTGTTTTTT. Translation: CASSLGPTTGELFF.